Detailed here is one T cell receptor beta chain. Its antigen remains unidentified. Method: immunoSEQ multiplex PCR; TCRdb's copy keeps in-frame clones and lacks some. The sample records fewer than 70,000 clones, 89% being singletons. This entry comes from a study of a mutant IDH1 vaccine in newly diagnosed glioma. Study-level background: First vaccine doses came 4-6 weeks after radiotherapy alone, or with temozolomide cycles. The treated group averaged about 39 years old and was around 62% male, around 38% female. Study-level findings and limits: The vaccine induced immune responses, and these occurred in about 93% of patients.

Indicated time point: week 11, during vaccination. Each vaccine dose was 300 ug of mutant IDH1 20-mer peptide, with topical imiquimod. New WHO grade 3 or 4 astrocytomas that were IDH1-mutant and ATRX-lost had been found in donors. Trimming took 5 bases from V and 4 from J; bases not matched to a gene: 1. The CDR3 runs to 12 residues. Germline V gene sequence: CDR1 SEHNR, CDR2 FQNEAQ (reference sequence). The rearrangement uses TRBV7-9 and TRBJ2-7, with 8 bases that match TRBD1. The TCR sequence derives from a man in his forties or fifties with glioma. The sample was PBMCs, taken from a glioma patient whose treatment included an IDH1 peptide vaccine. CDR3 coding DNA: TGTGCCAGCAGCGGGACAGGTTACGAGCAGTACTTC. Encoded protein: CASSGTGYEQYF.